A selection of T cell receptor beta chains follows, all from one sample in a study of cytomegalovirus exposure and HLA in healthy donors. Using immunoSEQ multiplex PCR, the repertoire was profiled, and TCRdb retains in-frame clones only, with some absent. The repertoire has tens of thousands of clones, around 85% of them found once; the top ten carry 0.95% to 1.5%. Sequencing was done on a sample of PBMCs. The receptors derive from a girl aged 2 to 10 in good health and CMV-seropositive. Each CDR3 is given with its conserved first and last residue. Each record gives: CDR3 protein, V gene, J gene.

CASSLAGAGADTQYF	TRBV5-4	TRBJ2-3
CASRDVRGSEGQPQHF	TRBV6-6	TRBJ1-5
CSVVMAGERYF	TRBV29-1	TRBJ2-3
CASSYSSGSRSDTQYF	TRBV7-2	TRBJ2-3
CASSRGQGGTQPQHF	TRBV19	TRBJ1-5
CASSPTGGGNTIYF	TRBV19	TRBJ1-3
CASSSTGSEAFF	TRBV27	TRBJ1-1
CASSLGGTGTDEQYF	TRBV5-4	TRBJ2-7
CASCIDRVNTEAFF	TRBV5-6	TRBJ1-1
CSVGRDRDTEAFF	TRBV29-1	TRBJ1-1
CAWETGTGTQYF	TRBV30	TRBJ2-3
CASSLARQGNTGELFF	TRBV5-1	TRBJ2-2
CASSLDGVGEQFF	TRBV7-6	TRBJ2-1
CASRGTDNQPQHF	TRBV6-5	TRBJ1-5
CASSPILMNTEAFF	TRBV6-1	TRBJ1-1
CASSPGRGQYEQFF	TRBV18	TRBJ2-1
CASSEEDGRPYGYTF	TRBV6-4	TRBJ1-2